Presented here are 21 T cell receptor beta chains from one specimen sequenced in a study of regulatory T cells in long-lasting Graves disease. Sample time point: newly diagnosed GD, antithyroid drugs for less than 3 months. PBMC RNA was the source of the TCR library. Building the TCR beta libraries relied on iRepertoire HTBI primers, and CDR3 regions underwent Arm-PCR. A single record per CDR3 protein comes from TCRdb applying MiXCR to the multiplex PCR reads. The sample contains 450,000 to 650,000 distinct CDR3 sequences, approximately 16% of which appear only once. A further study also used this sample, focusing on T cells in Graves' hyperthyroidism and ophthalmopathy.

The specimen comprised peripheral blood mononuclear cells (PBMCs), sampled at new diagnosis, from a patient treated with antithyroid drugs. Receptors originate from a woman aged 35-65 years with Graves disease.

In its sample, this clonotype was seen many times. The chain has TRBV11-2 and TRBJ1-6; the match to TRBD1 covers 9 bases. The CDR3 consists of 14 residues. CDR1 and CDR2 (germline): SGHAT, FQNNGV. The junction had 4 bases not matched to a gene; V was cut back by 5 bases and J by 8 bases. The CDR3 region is CASSPRQGDSPLHF. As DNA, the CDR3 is TGTGCCAGCAGCCCAAGACAGGGGGATTCACCCCTCCACTTT.

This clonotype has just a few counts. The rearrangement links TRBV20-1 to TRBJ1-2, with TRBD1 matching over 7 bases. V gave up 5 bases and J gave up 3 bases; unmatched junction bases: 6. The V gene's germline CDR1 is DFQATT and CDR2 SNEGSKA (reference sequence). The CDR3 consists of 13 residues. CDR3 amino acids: CSAVTGTDYGYTF. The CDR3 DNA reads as TGCAGTGCTGTTACAGGGACAGACTATGGCTACACCTTC.

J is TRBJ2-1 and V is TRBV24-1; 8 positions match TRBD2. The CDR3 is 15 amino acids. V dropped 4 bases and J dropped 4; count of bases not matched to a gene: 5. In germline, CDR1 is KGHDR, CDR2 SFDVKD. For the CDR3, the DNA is TGTGCCACCAGTGACCCCGGGACTAGGTACAATGAGCAGTTCTTC. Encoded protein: CATSDPGTRYNEQFF.

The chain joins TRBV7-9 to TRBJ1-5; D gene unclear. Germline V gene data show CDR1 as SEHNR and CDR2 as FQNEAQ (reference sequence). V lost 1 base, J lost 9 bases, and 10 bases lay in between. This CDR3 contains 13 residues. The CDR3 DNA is TGTGCCAGCAGCTTAGTCCCGTCGTCGCCCCAGCATTTT. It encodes CASSLVPSSPQHF. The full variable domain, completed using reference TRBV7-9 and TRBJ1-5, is DTGVSQNPRHKITKRGQNVTFRCDPISEHNRLYWYRQTLGQGPEFLTYFQNEAQLEKSRLLSDRFSAERPKGSFSTLEIQRTEQGDSAMYLCASSLVPSSPQHFGDGTRLSIL.

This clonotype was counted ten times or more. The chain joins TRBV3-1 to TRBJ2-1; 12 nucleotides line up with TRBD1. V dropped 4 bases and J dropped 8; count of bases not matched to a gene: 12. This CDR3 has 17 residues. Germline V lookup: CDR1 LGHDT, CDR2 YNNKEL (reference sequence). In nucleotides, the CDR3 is TGTGCCAGCAGCCGAAGGTTGGGACAGGGGGCTGTCGATGAGCAGTTCTTC. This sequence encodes CASSRRLGQGAVDEQFF.

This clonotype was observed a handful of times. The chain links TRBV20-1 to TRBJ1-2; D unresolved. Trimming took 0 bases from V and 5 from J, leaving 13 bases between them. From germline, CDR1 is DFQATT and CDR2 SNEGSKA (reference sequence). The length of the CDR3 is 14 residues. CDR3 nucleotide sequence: TGCAGTGCTAGAGATCCGGCCACGGGGTATGGCTACACCTTC. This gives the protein CSARDPATGYGYTF.

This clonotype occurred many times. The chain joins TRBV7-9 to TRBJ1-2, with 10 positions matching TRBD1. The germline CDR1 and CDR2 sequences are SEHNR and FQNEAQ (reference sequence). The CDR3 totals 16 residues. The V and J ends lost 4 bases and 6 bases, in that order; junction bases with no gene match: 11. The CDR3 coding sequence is TGTGCCAGCAGCTGGTCCGGGACAGGGGCCCTCAATGGCTACACCTTC. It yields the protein CASSWSGTGALNGYTF.

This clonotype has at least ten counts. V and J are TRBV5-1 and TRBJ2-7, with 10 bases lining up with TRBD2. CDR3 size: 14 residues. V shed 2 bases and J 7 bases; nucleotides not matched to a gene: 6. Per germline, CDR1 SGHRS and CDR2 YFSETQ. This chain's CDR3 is CASSLELAGMEQYF. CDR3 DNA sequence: TGCGCCAGCAGCTTAGAACTAGCGGGGATGGAGCAGTACTTC.

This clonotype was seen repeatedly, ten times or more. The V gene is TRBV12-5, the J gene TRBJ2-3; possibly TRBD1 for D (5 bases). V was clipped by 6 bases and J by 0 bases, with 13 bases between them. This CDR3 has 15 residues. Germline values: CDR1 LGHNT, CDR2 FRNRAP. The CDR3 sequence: CASGDSTVSTDTQYF. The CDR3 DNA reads TGTGCTAGTGGGGATTCGACAGTTAGCACAGATACGCAGTATTTT. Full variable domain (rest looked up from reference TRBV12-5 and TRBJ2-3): DARVTQTPRHKVTEMGQEVTMRCQPILGHNTVFWYRQTMMQGLELLAYFRNRAPLDDSGMPKDRFSAEMPDATLATLKIQPSEPRDSAVYFCASGDSTVSTDTQYFGPGTRLTVL.

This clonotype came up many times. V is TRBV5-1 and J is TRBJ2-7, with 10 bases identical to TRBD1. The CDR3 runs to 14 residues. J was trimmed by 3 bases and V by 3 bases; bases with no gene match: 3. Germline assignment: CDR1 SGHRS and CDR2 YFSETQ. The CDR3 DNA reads TGCGCCAGCAGCTACCGGGACAGGGGCTACGAGCAGTACTTC. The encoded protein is CASSYRDRGYEQYF.

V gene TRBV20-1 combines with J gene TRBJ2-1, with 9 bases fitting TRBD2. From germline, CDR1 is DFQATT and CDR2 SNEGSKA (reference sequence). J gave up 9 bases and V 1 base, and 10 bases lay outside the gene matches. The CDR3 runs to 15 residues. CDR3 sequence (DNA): TGCAGTGCTAGAGCGGCGGGGGGGCTTCGTGGTGAGCAGTTCTTC. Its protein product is CSARAAGGLRGEQFF.

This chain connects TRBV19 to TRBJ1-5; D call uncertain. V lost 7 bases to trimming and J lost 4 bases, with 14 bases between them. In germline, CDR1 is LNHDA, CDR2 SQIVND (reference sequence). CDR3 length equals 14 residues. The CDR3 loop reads CASMVQAANQPQHF. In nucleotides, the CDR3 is TGTGCCAGTATGGTCCAGGCAGCTAATCAGCCCCAGCATTTT.

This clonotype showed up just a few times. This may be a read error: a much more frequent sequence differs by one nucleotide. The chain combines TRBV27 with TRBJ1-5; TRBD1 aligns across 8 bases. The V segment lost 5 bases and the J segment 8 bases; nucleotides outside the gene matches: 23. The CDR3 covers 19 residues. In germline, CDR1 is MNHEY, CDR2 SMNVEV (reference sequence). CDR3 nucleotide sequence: TGTGCCAGCAGTCCTCCTTGTCCCCGTCGCCAGGGACAGGAGAAGCCCCAGCATTTT. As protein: CASSPPCPRRQGQEKPQHF.

CDR3 bases: TGTGCCTGGGGGAGGGTTTTCGAGCAGTACTTC. Translating it yields CAWGRVFEQYF. The chain links TRBV30 to TRBJ2-7; 7 bases line up with TRBD2. Germline loops: CDR1 GTSNPN, CDR2 SVGIG (reference sequence). After removal of 5 bases from V and 6 bases from J, the junction contained 4 bases not matched to a gene. The CDR3 sequence is 11 residues long.

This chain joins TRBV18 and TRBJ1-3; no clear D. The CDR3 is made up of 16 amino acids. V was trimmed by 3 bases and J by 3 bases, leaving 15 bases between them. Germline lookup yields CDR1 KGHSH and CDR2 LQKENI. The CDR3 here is CASSPPGRLIGNTIYF. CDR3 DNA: TGTGCCAGCTCACCCCCCGGGAGGCTGATTGGAAACACCATATATTTT.

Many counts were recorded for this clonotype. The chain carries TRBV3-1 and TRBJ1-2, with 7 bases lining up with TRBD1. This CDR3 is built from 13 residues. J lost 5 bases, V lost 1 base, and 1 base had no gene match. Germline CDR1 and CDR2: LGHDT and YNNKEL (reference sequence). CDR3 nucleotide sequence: TGTGCCAGCAGCCAAGTCAGGGGGTATGGCTACACCTTC. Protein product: CASSQVRGYGYTF.

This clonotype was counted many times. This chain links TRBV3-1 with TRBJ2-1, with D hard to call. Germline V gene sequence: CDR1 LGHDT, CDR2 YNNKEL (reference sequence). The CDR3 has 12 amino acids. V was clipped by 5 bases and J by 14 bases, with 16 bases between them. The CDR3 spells CASSGFPGQEFF. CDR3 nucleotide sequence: TGTGCCAGCAGCGGCTTTCCGGGCCAAGAGTTCTTC.

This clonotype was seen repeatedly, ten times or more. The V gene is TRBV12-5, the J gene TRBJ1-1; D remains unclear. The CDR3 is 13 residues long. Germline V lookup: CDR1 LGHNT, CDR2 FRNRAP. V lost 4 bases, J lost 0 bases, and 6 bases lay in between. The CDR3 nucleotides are TGTGCTAGTGGTTCGGAATTGAACACTGAAGCTTTCTTT. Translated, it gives CASGSELNTEAFF.

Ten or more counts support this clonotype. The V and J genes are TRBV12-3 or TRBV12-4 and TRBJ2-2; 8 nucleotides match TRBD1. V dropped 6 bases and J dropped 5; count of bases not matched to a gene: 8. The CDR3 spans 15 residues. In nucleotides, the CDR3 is TGTGCCAGCAGGACCGGGACAGGCATGACCGGGGAGCTGTTTTTT. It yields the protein CASRTGTGMTGELFF.

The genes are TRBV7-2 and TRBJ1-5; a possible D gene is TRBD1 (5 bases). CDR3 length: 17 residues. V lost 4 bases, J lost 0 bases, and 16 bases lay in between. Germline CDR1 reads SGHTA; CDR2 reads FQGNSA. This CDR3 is CASSSHSGGPSNQPQHF. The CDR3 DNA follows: TGTGCCAGCAGCTCCCACTCCGGGGGTCCTAGCAATCAGCCCCAGCATTTT.

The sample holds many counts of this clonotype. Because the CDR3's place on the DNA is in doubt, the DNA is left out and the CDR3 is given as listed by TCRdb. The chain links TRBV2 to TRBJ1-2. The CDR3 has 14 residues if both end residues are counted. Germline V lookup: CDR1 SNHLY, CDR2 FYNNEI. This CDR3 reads CASSEMRDFRGYTF.